A selection of T cell receptor beta chains follows, all from one sample in a study of blood T cells in healthy people across ages. Each CDR3 protein gets one entry after TCRdb re-called the 5' RACE reads with MiXCR. The table includes roughly 680,000 distinct CDR3 sequences, 20% to 25% detected once. Sample: blood. These receptors all come from a man in his 70s in good health. The CDR3 runs from the conserved cysteine through the conserved F or W. The D gene is left open where the match is weak. Rows may omit the clone size; those that give it use once, few, many or a size class.

clone size	D gene	V gene	J gene	CDR3 DNA	CDR3 protein
.	.	TRBV7-2	TRBJ2-4	TGTGCCAGCAGCTCTACCCTAGCCGGGATGGGCATTCAGTACTTC	CASSSTLAGMGIQYF
few	TRBD1	TRBV5-1	TRBJ2-2	TGCGCCAGCAGCTCAGACAGGGGTAGCACCGGGGAGCTGTTTTTT	CASSSDRGSTGELFF
.	.	TRBV5-1	TRBJ2-5	TGCGCCAGCAGCTTGGCTCAGGGAGAGACCCAGTACTTC	CASSLAQGETQYF
.	TRBD1	TRBV4-3	TRBJ2-6	TGCGCCAGCAGCCAGGAAGGACAGGACAAGTCTGGGGCCAACGTCCTGACTTTC	CASSQEGQDKSGANVLTF
few	TRBD1	TRBV4-2	TRBJ1-1	TGTGCCAGCAGCCAAGATGCAGGGGGAAGCATGAACACTGAAGCTTTCTTT	CASSQDAGGSMNTEAFF
.	TRBD2	TRBV4-2	TRBJ2-7	TGTGCCAGCAGCCAGCGGCCCATAGCGGGTGTCCCCTACGAGCAGTACTTC	CASSQRPIAGVPYEQYF
few	.	TRBV7-3	TRBJ2-5	TGTGCCAGCAGCTTAATTCCAGGGAAGAGTCAAGAGACCCAGTACTTC	CASSLIPGKSQETQYF
.	.	TRBV20-1	TRBJ2-5	TGCAGTGCTAGGGCCCCGAGACTAAGCCTAGAGACCCAGTACTTC	CSARAPRLSLETQYF
.	.	TRBV25-1	TRBJ1-1	TGTGCCAGCAGCCGGGGAATTGAAGCTTTCTTT	CASSRGIEAFF
.	TRBD1	TRBV9	TRBJ2-3	TGTGCCAGCAGCGTTACGACAGGGGCGTCAGATACGCAGTATTTT	CASSVTTGASDTQYF
.	.	TRBV5-1	TRBJ2-7	TGCGCCAGCAGCGGGGGGAGCGGGACAAAGATCTACGAGCAGTACTTC	CASSGGSGTKIYEQYF
few	TRBD1	TRBV5-1	TRBJ2-7	TGCGCCAGCAGCCATAAGACAGGGACCGAGCTGTGCTTC	CASSHKTGTELCF
many	.	TRBV11-2	TRBJ1-4	TGTGCCAGCAGCTTAGAGGGGGTTTCTAATGAAAAACTGTTTTTT	CASSLEGVSNEKLFF
few	TRBD1	TRBV7-9	TRBJ1-4	TGTGCCAGCAGCTTAGGGACAGGGAGTGGTGAAAAACTGTTTTTT	CASSLGTGSGEKLFF
few	.	TRBV3-1	TRBJ2-4	TGTGCCAGCAGCCAAGATTCCGGGGCAGCCAAAAACATTCAGTACTTC	CASSQDSGAAKNIQYF
.	.	TRBV10-3	TRBJ2-2	TGTGCCATCAGTGAGTCGAGAGAGACGAACACCGGGGAGCTGTTTTTT	CAISESRETNTGELFF
.	TRBD2	TRBV10-3	TRBJ2-5	TGTGCCATCAGTTTGGGACTAGCGGGAGGAGAGACCCAGTACTTC	CAISLGLAGGETQYF
few	.	TRBV5-1	TRBJ2-1	TGCGCCAGCAGCTTGGGACAGGCGGTCAATGAGCAGTTCTTC	CASSLGQAVNEQFF
many	.	TRBV4-3	TRBJ1-4	TGCGCCAGCAGCCGAAACAGGGCACTTAATGAAAAACTGTTTTTT	CASSRNRALNEKLFF
.	TRBD1	TRBV9	TRBJ1-4	TGTGCCAGCAGCCGAACCGGGACAGGGTATGAAAAACTGTTTTTT	CASSRTGTGYEKLFF
.	TRBD1	TRBV29-1	TRBJ2-5	TGCAGCGTAGAGGGACAGGGCTCGAGAGAGCAGTACTTC	CSVEGQGSREQYF
.	.	TRBV20-1	TRBJ2-7	TGCAGTGCCCAGAGGGACGGGGACGAGCAGTACTTC	CSAQRDGDEQYF
.	TRBD1	TRBV7-3	TRBJ1-2	TGTGCCAGCAGCTTGGGGCGGACAGGTCGCTACACCTTC	CASSLGRTGRYTF